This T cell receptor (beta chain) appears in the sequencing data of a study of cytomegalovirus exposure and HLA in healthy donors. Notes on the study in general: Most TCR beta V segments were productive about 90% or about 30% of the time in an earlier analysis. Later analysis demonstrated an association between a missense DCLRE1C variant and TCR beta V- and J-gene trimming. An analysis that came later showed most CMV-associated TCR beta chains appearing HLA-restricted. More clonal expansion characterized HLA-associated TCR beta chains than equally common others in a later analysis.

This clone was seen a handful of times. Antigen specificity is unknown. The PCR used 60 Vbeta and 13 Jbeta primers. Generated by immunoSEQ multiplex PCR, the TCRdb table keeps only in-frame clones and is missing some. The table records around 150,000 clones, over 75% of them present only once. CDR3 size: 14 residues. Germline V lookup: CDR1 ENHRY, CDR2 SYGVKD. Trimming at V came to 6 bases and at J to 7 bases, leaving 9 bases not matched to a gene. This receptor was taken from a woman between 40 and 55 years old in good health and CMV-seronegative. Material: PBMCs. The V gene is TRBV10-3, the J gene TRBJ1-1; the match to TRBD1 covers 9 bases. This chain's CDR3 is CAIRLQGAEGEAFF. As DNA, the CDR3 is TGTGCCATCAGATTACAGGGGGCGGAGGGTGAAGCTTTCTTT.